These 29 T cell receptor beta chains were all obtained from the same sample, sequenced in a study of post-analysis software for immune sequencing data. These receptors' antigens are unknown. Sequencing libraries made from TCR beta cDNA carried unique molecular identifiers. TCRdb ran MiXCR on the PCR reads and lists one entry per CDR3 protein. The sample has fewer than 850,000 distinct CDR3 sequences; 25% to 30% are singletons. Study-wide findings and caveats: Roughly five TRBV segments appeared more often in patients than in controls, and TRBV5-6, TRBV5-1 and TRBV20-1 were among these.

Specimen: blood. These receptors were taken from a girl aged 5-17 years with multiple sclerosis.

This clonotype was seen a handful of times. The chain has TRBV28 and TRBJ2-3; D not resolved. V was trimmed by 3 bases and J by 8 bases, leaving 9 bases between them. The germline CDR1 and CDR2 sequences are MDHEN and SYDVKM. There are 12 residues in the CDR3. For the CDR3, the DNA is TGTGCCAGCAGTTTTGGACCGAGTACGCAGTATTTT. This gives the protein CASSFGPSTQYF.

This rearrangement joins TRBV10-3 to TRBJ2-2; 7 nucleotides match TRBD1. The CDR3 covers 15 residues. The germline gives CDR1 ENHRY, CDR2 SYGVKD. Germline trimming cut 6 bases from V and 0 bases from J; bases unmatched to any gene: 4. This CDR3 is CAIRYGTANTGELFF. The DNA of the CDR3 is TGTGCCATCAGATACGGGACAGCGAACACCGGGGAGCTGTTTTTT.

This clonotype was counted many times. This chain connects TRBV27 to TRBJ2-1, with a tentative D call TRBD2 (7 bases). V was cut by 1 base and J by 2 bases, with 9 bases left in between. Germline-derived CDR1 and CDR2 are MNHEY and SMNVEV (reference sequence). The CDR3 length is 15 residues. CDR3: CASSLWGGPYNEQFF. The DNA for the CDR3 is TGTGCCAGCAGTTTATGGGGGGGCCCCTACAATGAGCAGTTCTTC.

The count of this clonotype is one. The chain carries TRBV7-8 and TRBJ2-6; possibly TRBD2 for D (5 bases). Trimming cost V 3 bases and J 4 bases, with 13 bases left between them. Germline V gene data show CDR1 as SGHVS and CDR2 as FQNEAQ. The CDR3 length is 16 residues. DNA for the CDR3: TGTGCCAGCAGCTTGTCTCTAGCTCTCGGGGCCAACGTCCTGACTTTC. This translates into CASSLSLALGANVLTF.

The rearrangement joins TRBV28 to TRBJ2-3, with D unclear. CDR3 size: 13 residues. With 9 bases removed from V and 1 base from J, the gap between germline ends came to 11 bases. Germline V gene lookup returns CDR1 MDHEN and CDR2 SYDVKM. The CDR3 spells CASMTLGTDTQYF. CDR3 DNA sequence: TGTGCCAGTATGACCTTGGGCACAGATACGCAGTATTTT.

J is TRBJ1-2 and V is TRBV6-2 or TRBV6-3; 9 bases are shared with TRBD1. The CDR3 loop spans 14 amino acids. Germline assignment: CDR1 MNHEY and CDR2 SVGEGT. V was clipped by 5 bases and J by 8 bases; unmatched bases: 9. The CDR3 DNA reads TGTGCCAGCAGTCCCGACGGGACAGGGATCGGCTACACCTTC. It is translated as CASSPDGTGIGYTF.

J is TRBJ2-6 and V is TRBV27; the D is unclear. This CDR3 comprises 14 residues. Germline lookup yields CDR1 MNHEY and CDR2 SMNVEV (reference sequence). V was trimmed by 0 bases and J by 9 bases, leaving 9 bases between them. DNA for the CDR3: TGTGCCAGCAGTTTATCCATTAGCCACAACGTCCTGACTTTC. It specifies CASSLSISHNVLTF.

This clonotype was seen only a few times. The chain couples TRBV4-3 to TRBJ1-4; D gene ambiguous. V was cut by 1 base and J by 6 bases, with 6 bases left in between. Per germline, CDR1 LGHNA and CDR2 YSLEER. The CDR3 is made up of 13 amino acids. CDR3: CASSQAWDEKLFF. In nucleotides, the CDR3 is TGCGCCAGCAGCCAAGCCTGGGATGAAAAACTGTTTTTT.

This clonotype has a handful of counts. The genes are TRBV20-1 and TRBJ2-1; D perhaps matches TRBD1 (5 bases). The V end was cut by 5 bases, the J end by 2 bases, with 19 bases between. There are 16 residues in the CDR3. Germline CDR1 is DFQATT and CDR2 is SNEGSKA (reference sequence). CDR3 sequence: CSASTGALSPYNEQFF. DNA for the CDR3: TGCAGTGCTTCTACTGGGGCCCTAAGCCCCTACAATGAGCAGTTCTTC.

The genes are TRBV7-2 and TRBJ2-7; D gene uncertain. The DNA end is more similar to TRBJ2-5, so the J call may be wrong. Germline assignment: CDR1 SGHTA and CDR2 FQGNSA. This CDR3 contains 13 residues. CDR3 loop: CASSVSVGETQYF. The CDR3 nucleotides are TGTGCCAGCAGCGTATCTGTTGGAGAGACCCAGTACTTC.

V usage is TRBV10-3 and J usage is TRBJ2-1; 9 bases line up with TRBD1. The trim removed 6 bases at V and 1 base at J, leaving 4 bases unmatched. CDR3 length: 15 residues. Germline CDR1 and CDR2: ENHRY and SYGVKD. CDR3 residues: CAIRPGTGSYNEQFF. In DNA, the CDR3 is TGTGCCATCAGACCCGGGACAGGGTCCTACAATGAGCAGTTCTTC.

The DNA for the CDR3 is TGTGCCAGCAGCTCTCTTGCGGACACCGGGGAGCTGTTTTTT. This sequence encodes CASSSLADTGELFF. V and J are TRBV6-2 or TRBV6-3 and TRBJ2-2, with D hard to call. Germline-derived CDR1 and CDR2 are MNHEY and SVGEGT. V lost 6 bases to trimming and J lost 3 bases, with 11 bases between them. The CDR3 sequence is 14 residues long.

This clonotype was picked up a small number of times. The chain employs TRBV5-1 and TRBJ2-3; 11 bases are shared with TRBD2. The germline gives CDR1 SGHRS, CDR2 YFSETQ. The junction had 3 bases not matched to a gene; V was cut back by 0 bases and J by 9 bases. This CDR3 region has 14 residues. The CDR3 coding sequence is TGCGCCAGCAGCTTGGAACTAGCGGGGGACACGCAGTATTTT. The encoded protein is CASSLELAGDTQYF.

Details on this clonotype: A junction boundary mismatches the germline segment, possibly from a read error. The CDR3 DNA reads as TGCAGTGCTGGACCTACAGGGGTTAGAGAGACCCGGTACTTC. This encodes CSAGPTGVRETRYF. The rearrangement joins TRBV20-1 to TRBJ2-5; TRBD1 matches at 7 bases. CDR1 and CDR2 from the germline V gene are DFQATT and SNEGSKA (reference sequence). The CDR3 loop spans 14 amino acids.

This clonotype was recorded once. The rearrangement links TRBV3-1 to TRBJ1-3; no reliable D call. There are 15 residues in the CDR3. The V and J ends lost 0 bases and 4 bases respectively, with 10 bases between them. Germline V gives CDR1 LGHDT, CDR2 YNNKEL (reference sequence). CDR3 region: CASSQDGVFGNTIYF. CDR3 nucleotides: TGTGCCAGCAGCCAAGATGGGGTTTTCGGAAACACCATATATTTT.

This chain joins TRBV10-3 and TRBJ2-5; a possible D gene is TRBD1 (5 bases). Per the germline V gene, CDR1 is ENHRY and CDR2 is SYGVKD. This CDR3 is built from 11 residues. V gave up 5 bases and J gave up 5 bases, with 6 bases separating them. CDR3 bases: TGTGCCATCAGTAACAGGGAGACCCAGTACTTC. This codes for CAISNRETQYF.

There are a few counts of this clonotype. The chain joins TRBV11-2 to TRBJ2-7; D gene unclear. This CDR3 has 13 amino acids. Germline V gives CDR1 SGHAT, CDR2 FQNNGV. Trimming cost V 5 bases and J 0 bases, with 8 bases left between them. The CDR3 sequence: CASSPMVSYEQYF. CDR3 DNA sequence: TGTGCCAGCAGCCCGATGGTCTCCTACGAGCAGTACTTC.

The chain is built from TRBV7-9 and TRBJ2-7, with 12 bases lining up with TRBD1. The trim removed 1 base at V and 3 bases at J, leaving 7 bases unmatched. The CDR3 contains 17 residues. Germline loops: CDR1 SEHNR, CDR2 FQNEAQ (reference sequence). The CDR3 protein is CASSLDPGQGAHYEQYF. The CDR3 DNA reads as TGTGCCAGCAGCTTAGACCCGGGACAGGGGGCCCACTACGAGCAGTACTTC.

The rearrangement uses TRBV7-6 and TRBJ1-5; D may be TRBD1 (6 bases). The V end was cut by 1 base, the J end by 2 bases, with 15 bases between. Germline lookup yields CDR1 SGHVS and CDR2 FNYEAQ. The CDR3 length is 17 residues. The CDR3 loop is CASSLVSGARGNQPQHF. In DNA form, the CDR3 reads TGTGCCAGCAGCTTAGTATCAGGGGCCCGGGGCAATCAGCCCCAGCATTTT.

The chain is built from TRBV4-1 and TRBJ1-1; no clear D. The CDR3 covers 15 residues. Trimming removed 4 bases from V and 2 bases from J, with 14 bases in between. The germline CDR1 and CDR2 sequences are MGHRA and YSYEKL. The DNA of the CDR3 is TGCGCCAGCAGCCCGGGTTGGACGGCCAACACTGAAGCTTTCTTT. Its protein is CASSPGWTANTEAFF.

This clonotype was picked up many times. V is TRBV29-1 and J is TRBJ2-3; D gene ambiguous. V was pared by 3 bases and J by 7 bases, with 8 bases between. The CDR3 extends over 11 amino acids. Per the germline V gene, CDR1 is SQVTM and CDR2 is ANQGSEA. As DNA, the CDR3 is TGCAGCGTTGATCAGCGACATACGCAGTATTTT. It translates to CSVDQRHTQYF.

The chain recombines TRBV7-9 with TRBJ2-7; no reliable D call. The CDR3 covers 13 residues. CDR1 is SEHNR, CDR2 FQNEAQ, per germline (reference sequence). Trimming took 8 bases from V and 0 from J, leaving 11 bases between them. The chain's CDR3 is CASQDGSSYEQYF. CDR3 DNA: TGTGCCAGCCAGGACGGATCCTCCTACGAGCAGTACTTC.

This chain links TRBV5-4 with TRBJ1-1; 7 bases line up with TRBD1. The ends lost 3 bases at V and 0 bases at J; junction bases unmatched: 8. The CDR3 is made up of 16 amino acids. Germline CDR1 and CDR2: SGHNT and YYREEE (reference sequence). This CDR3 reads CASSSSRTGVNTEAFF. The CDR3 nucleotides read TGTGCCAGCAGCTCAAGCCGGACAGGCGTGAACACTGAAGCTTTCTTT.

CDR3 DNA sequence: TGTGCCAGCAGCCGCGGCGACATTAACACTGAAGCTTTCTTT. Encoded protein: CASSRGDINTEAFF. V is TRBV9 and J is TRBJ1-1; no clear D gene. Germline V gene sequence: CDR1 SGDLS, CDR2 YYNGEE. The CDR3 consists of 14 residues. The V and J ends lost 4 bases and 2 bases respectively, with 12 bases between them.

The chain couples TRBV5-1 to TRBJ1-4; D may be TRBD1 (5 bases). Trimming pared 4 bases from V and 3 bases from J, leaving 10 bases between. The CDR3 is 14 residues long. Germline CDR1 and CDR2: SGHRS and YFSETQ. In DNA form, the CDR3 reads TGCGCCAGCAGCCCAGGGTCGGCTAATGAAAAACTGTTTTTT. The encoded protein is CASSPGSANEKLFF.

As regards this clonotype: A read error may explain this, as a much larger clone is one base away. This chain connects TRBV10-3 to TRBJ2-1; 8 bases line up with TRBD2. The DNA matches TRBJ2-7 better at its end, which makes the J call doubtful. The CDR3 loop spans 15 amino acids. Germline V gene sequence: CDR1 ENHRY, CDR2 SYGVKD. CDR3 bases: TGTGCCATCAGGATAGCGGGGAGCCTCTACAATGAGCAGTACTTC. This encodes CAIRIAGSLYNEQYF.

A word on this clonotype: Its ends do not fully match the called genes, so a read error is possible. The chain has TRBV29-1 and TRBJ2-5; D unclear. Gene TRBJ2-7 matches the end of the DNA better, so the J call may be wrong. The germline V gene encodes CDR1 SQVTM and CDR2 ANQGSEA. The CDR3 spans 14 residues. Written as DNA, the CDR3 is TGCAGCGGTGAACGGCCCAATGGGTGGTACGAGCAGTACTTC. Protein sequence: CSGERPNGWYEQYF.

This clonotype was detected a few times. CDR3 in amino acids: CASSLHLAAYNEQFF. Written as DNA, the CDR3 is TGTGCCAGCAGCTTGCACCTAGCGGCCTACAATGAGCAGTTCTTC. The chain links TRBV5-5 to TRBJ2-1; TRBD2 aligns across 7 bases. Germline CDR1 SGHKS, CDR2 YYEKEE (reference sequence). The CDR3 is 15 amino acids. Trimming removed 1 base from V and 2 bases from J; junction bases left unmatched: 3.

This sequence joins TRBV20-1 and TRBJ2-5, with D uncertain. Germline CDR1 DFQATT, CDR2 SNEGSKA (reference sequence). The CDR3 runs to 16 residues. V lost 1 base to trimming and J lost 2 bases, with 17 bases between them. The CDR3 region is CSARVVHLPVQETQYF. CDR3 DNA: TGCAGTGCTAGAGTGGTTCACCTACCAGTACAAGAGACCCAGTACTTC.